These T cell receptor beta chains were read from a single sample in a study of CD8 T cells in ankylosing spondylitis. From the 5' RACE reads, TCRdb called clonotypes with MiXCR, one entry per CDR3 protein. The sample includes about 220,000 distinct CDR3 sequences, roughly 6.6% of them seen just once. The sequencing sample was made of blood, either unsorted or a sorted T cell fraction (not recorded which). The receptors were sampled from a male donor with ankylosing spondylitis. Each CDR3 is given with its conserved first and last residue. The D gene is left open where the match is weak. Clone size is stated in some rows and not others, as once, few, many or a class when expanded.

V gene,D gene,J gene,clone size,CDR3 DNA,CDR3 protein
TRBV20-1,.,TRBJ2-7,many,TGCAGTACTAGAGCACTTGCGATCTCCTACGAGCAGTACTTC,CSTRALAISYEQYF
TRBV29-1,.,TRBJ1-2,.,TGCAGCGGACGGACAATAGATAACTATGGCTACACCTTC,CSGRTIDNYGYTF
TRBV28,.,TRBJ2-3,many,TGTGCCAGCAGTTTACCCCAACGGGGGATCACAGATACGCAGTATTTT,CASSLPQRGITDTQYF
TRBV12-3/TRBV12-4,TRBD2,TRBJ2-3,many,TGTGCCATTCCTCGGGGGGGAGGCACAGATACGCAGTATTTT,CAIPRGGGTDTQYF
TRBV29-1,.,TRBJ2-7,many,TGCAGCGTTGAGGGGGGGCCCCTATGGCCCTACGAGCAGTACTTC,CSVEGGPLWPYEQYF
TRBV4-3,.,TRBJ2-3,few,TGCGCCAGCAGCCAATTGTTAAGCTTCACAGATACGCAGTATTTT,CASSQLLSFTDTQYF
TRBV28,.,TRBJ1-2,many,TGTGCCAGCAGTCCCTCGTGGACTAATAAACCCGGCAGTGGTCCTGGCTACACCTTC,CASSPSWTNKPGSGPGYTF
TRBV27,TRBD1,TRBJ1-1,many,TGTGCCAGCAGTTTCGGACAGGGTGGCGCTGAAGCTTTCTTT,CASSFGQGGAEAFF
TRBV20-1,TRBD2,TRBJ2-3,.,TGCAGTGCTAGAGCGACTAGCGGGAGGCCTTACACAGATACGCAGTATTTT,CSARATSGRPYTDTQYF
TRBV9,.,TRBJ2-3,many,TGTGCCAGCAGCCTAATAGGGGAAGATACGCAGTATTTT,CASSLIGEDTQYF
TRBV6-2/TRBV6-3,.,TRBJ2-2,many,TGTGCCAGCAGCCCCGAGCACACCGGGGAGCTGTTTTTT,CASSPEHTGELFF
TRBV12-3/TRBV12-4,.,TRBJ1-2,.,TGTGCCAGCAGTGGAGAGTTGGGGCCCTATGGCTACACCTTC,CASSGELGPYGYTF
TRBV28,.,TRBJ2-2,many,TGTGCCAGCAGCGACACCGGGGAGCTGTTTTTT,CASSDTGELFF
TRBV9,.,TRBJ2-2,many,TGTGCCAGCAGCCCCCAAGCCGACACCGGGGAGCTGTTTTTT,CASSPQADTGELFF
TRBV4-2,TRBD1,TRBJ2-7,many,TGTGCCAGCAGCATGGGGACAGGGGCAACCTACGAGCAGTACTTC,CASSMGTGATYEQYF
TRBV23-1,.,TRBJ2-3,.,TGCGCCAGCAGTCAACCGACTGGGGGATCGCAGTATTTT,CASSQPTGGSQYF
TRBV29-1,.,TRBJ1-1,many,TGCAGCGGGATTACAGGTAGCACTGAAGCTTTCTTT,CSGITGSTEAFF
TRBV10-1,TRBD2,TRBJ2-7,.,TGCGCCAGCAGTGACCCTCTCCTAGCGGGAGGGCCGGGTGAGCAGTACTTC,CASSDPLLAGGPGEQYF
TRBV7-2,.,TRBJ1-5,once,TGTGCCAGCAGCTTAGGGGTAGGGAGCAATCAGCCCCAGCATTTT,CASSLGVGSNQPQHF
TRBV27,.,TRBJ2-7,many,TGTGCCAGCAGTTCATCTACACTATACTACGAGCAGTACTTC,CASSSSTLYYEQYF
TRBV12-3/TRBV12-4,.,TRBJ1-2,many,TGTGCCAGCAGTTTAAACGTTGGTGGGCCAGACTATGGCTACACCTTC,CASSLNVGGPDYGYTF
TRBV7-8,TRBD2,TRBJ2-7,many,TGTGCCAGCAGCTTGTTAACTAGCGGATTCTCCTACGAGCAGTACTTC,CASSLLTSGFSYEQYF
TRBV2,TRBD1,TRBJ2-1,many,TGTGCCAGCCGGGACAGGGAACACAATGAGCAGTTCTTC,CASRDREHNEQFF
TRBV3-1,.,TRBJ2-5,few,TGTGCCAGCAGCCAAGGGGGGTTTGTGGAGACCCAGTACTTC,CASSQGGFVETQYF
TRBV28,.,TRBJ1-5,many,TGTGCCAGCAGATACCCCCGGCAGAGAGGACAGCCCCAGCATTTT,CASRYPRQRGQPQHF
TRBV11-1,.,TRBJ2-2,.,TGTGCCAGCAGCTTTGGGGGTTACACCGGGGAGCTGTTTTTT,CASSFGGYTGELFF
TRBV21-1,.,TRBJ2-4,many,TGTGCCAGCGCGGGCTTAGCCAAAAACATTCAGTACTTC,CASAGLAKNIQYF
TRBV20-1,.,TRBJ2-3,.,TGCTGTGCTAGAGATCACATGGACTTTGGGCTAACACAAGATACGCAGTATTTT,CCARDHMDFGLTQDTQYF
TRBV11-3,.,TRBJ2-1,.,TGTGCCAGCAGCCCTCGAGTAGCAGCGTACAATGAGCAGTTCTTC,CASSPRVAAYNEQFF
TRBV7-2,TRBD2,TRBJ2-3,many,TGTGCCAGCAGCCGAGAGGGCGGGGGGGCAGTGGATACGCAGTATTTT,CASSREGGGAVDTQYF
TRBV5-1,.,TRBJ2-5,few,TGCGCCAGCAGCTTGGAAACGGCCGCCCGGACCCAGTACTTC,CASSLETAARTQYF
TRBV28,TRBD1,TRBJ1-2,many,TGTGCCAGCAGTGGGACAGCCGGGCGGTATGGCTACACCTTC,CASSGTAGRYGYTF
TRBV5-6,.,TRBJ2-7,many,TGTGCCAGCAGCTTGGCGACAGAGTCCTACGAGCAGTACTTC,CASSLATESYEQYF
TRBV9,.,TRBJ2-2,many,TGTGCCAGCAGCGTAGAATCCACAGGTTATTCGGACACCGGGGAGCTGTTTTTT,CASSVESTGYSDTGELFF
TRBV9,.,TRBJ2-2,many,TGTGCCAGCAGCGTAGGTGGGAGCGACACCGGGGAGCTGTTTTTT,CASSVGGSDTGELFF
TRBV10-2,TRBD1,TRBJ1-1,many,TGCGCCAGCAGTGAGCCCCGACAGGGATCGAACACTGAAGCTTTCTTT,CASSEPRQGSNTEAFF
TRBV27,.,TRBJ1-1,many,TGTGCGGCGGGGGTAGAAGCTTTCTTT,CAAGVEAFF
TRBV5-1,TRBD1,TRBJ2-7,many,TGCGCCAGCAGCTTGACAGGGGCTTCCTACGAGCAGTACTTC,CASSLTGASYEQYF
TRBV7-9,.,TRBJ2-1,.,TGTGCCAGCAGCTTTGCAATAGCGGAGGGAAATGAGCAGTTCTTC,CASSFAIAEGNEQFF
TRBV7-2,.,TRBJ2-7,.,TGTGCCAGCAGCTTAGGGCAGACTCCCTCCTACGAGCAGTACTTC,CASSLGQTPSYEQYF
TRBV29-1,TRBD1,TRBJ1-4,many,TGCAGCGTTGTCGGGGGGGACAGAAGTGAAAAACTGTTTTTT,CSVVGGDRSEKLFF
TRBV28,.,TRBJ2-1,many,TGTGCCAGCAGTGATCTCGGGGGCCAAGGTGAGCAGTTCTTC,CASSDLGGQGEQFF
TRBV5-1,TRBD2,TRBJ2-1,many,TGCGCCAGCAGCCTAGCGGGATTGGTCGGTGAGCAGTTCTTC,CASSLAGLVGEQFF
TRBV14,.,TRBJ2-1,few,TGTGCCAGCAGCCAAAGGGGCATAGGGAATGAGCAGTTCTTC,CASSQRGIGNEQFF
TRBV28,.,TRBJ2-7,few,TGTGCCAGCGGGTGGGTCGAGCAGTACTTC,CASGWVEQYF
TRBV7-9,.,TRBJ2-3,.,TGTGCCAGCAGCTTACTTAGCGAGGGCCCAGATACGCAGTATTTT,CASSLLSEGPDTQYF
TRBV10-3,.,TRBJ2-7,.,TGTGCCATCACCACGAGGGTGGAGGGCGAGCAGTACTTC,CAITTRVEGEQYF
TRBV2,.,TRBJ1-5,many,TGTGCCAGTGGGTACGGGGGAGTATTTCAGCCCCAGCATTTT,CASGYGGVFQPQHF
TRBV29-1,.,TRBJ2-7,many,TGCAGCGTTGAGTCCAGGGAATACGAGCAGTACTTC,CSVESREYEQYF
TRBV5-1,.,TRBJ1-2,few,TGCGCCAGCAGCTTGACAGGCCCAGCTAACTATGGCTACACCTTC,CASSLTGPANYGYTF
TRBV7-9,.,TRBJ1-2,many,TGTGCCAGCAGCCCTAGCGACAGAAGCTATGGCTACACCTTC,CASSPSDRSYGYTF
TRBV9,.,TRBJ2-5,many,TGTGCCAGCAGCGGGGTCGAGCCCGCGCTTGAAGAGACCCAGTACTTC,CASSGVEPALEETQYF
TRBV29-1,TRBD2,TRBJ2-7,many,TGCAGCGTTTTAGCGGGATCTACCTACGAGCAGTACTTC,CSVLAGSTYEQYF